Below are 5 T cell receptor beta chains sequenced from a single sample in a study of cytomegalovirus exposure and HLA in healthy donors. Researchers ran the PCR with 60 Vbeta and 13 Jbeta primers. Sequencing used immunoSEQ multiplex PCR; TCRdb keeps in-frame clones, though not all of them. The profile shows about 160,000 clones, 81% of them singletons. Sequenced input: PBMCs. The receptors come from a woman aged 45-65 years in good health and CMV-seronegative.

The chain is built from TRBV7-3 and TRBJ1-5; no firm D call. CDR1 is SGHTA, CDR2 FQGTGA, per germline. V was clipped by 4 bases and J by 9 bases, with 10 bases between them. This CDR3 contains 12 residues. DNA for the CDR3: TGTGCCAGCAGCTCCCTGGGAGGGCCCCAGCATTTT. It yields the protein CASSSLGGPQHF. Filled out from reference TRBV7-3 and TRBJ1-5, the complete variable domain reads GAGVSQTPSNKVTEKGKYVELRCDPISGHTALYWYRQSLGQGPEFLIYFQGTGAADDSGLPNDRFFAVRPEGSVSTLKIQRTERGDSAVYLCASSSLGGPQHFGDGTRLSIL.

The gene calls are TRBV5-1 and TRBJ1-1; D is unclear. Germline V lookup: CDR1 SGHRS, CDR2 YFSETQ. The CDR3 covers 14 residues. The V end lost 0 bases, the J end lost 8 bases, and 14 bases lay between the germline ends. The CDR3 nucleotides are TGCGCCAGCAGCTTGGCCCAGGAGGGTCCCGAAGCTTTCTTT. Translation: CASSLAQEGPEAFF.

Notes on this clone: Other DNA sequences from this sample encode an identical CDR3 as well. The V call is TRBV19, the J call TRBJ1-1; TRBD1 matches 8 bases. This CDR3 has 14 amino acids. Losses at the gene ends were 5 bases for V and 1 base for J; bases not matched to a gene: 3. Germline lookup yields CDR1 LNHDA and CDR2 SQIVND (reference sequence). CDR3 sequence reads: CASSADRGNTEAFF. The CDR3 region has the DNA TGTGCCAGTAGTGCCGACAGGGGGAACACTGAAGCTTTCTTT.

The gene calls are TRBV27 and TRBJ2-7, with D possibly TRBD2 on 6 matching bases. V shed 3 bases and J shed 1 base, with 13 bases lying between them. Germline CDR1 MNHEY, CDR2 SMNVEV (reference sequence). The CDR3 is made up of 15 amino acids. The CDR3 spells CASSLRGPVSYEQYF. The DNA of the CDR3 is TGTGCCAGCAGTTTGCGGGGTCCGGTATCCTACGAGCAGTACTTC.

CDR3 region: CASSPFGRGSSREAFF. As DNA, the CDR3 is TGTGCCAGCAGTCCATTCGGTCGGGGGAGTAGTCGGGAAGCTTTCTTT. The chain employs TRBV28 and TRBJ1-1, with TRBD1 as a possible D gene (5 bases). V was clipped by 5 bases and J by 8 bases, with 24 bases between them. The CDR3 has 16 residues. Germline CDR1 is MDHEN and CDR2 is SYDVKM.